The clone carrying this TCR beta chain occurred a few times. Its antigen is still unknown. This sample is drawn from a study of cytomegalovirus exposure and HLA in healthy donors. Broader study findings: Across donors, most TCRs were seen rarely, yet some public ones were widespread. Among TCR beta chains, those listed as cytomegalovirus-associated numbered about 150.

Data came from immunoSEQ multiplex PCR; TCRdb stores just in-frame clones and leaves some out. The data contain around 170,000 clones, around 85% of them seen just once; the ten biggest clones take up 16%. The V gene's germline CDR1 is SGHKS and CDR2 YYEKEE (reference sequence). V lost 1 base and J lost 9, with 8 bases in between. CDR3 size: 12 residues. The donors were members of the validation cohort comprising over a hundred subjects, separate from the approximately 630-subject first cohort. Sequencing was done on a sample of PBMCs. The chain uses TRBV5-5 and TRBJ2-1; possible D gene TRBD2, 7 bases. This sequence was found in a man between 18 and 29 years old in good health and CMV-seropositive. CDR3 protein: CASSLRGAEQFF. The CDR3 DNA sequence: TGTGCCAGCAGCTTGCGGGGGGCTGAGCAGTTCTTC.